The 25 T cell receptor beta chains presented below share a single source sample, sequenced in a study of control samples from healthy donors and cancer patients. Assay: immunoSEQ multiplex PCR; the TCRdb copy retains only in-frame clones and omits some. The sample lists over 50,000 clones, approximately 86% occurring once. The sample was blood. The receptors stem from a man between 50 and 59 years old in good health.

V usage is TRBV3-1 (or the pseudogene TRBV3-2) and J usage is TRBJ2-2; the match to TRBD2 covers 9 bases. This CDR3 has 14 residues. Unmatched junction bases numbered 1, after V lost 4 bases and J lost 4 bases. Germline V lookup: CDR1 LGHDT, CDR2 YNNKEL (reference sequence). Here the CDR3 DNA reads TGTGCCAGCAGCCCTAGCGGGGCCACCGGGGAGCTGTTTTTT. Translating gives CASSPSGATGELFF.

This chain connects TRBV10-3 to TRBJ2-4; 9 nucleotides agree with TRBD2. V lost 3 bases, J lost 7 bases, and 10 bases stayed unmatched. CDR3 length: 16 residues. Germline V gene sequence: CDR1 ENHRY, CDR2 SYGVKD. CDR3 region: CAISDNSGRSGNIQYF. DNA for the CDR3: TGTGCCATCAGTGACAATAGCGGGAGAAGTGGGAACATTCAGTACTTC.

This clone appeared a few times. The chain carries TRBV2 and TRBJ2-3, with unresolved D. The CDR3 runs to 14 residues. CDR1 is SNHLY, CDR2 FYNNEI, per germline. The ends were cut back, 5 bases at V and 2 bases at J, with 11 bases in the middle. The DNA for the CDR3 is TGTGCCAGCAGTCCTCCGTCGGCCACAGATACGCAGTATTTT. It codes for CASSPPSATDTQYF.

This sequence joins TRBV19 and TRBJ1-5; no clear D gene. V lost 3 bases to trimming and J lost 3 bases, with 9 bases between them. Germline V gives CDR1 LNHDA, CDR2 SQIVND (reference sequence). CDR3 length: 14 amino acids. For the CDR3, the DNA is TGTGCCAGTAGTATCATGACGGCCAATCAGCCCCAGCATTTT. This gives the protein CASSIMTANQPQHF.

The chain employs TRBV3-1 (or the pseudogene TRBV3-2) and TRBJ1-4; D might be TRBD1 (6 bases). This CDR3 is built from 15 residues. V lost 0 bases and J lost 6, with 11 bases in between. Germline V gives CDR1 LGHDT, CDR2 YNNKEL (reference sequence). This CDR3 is CASSQEGGRDEKLFF. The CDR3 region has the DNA TGTGCCAGCAGCCAAGAAGGGGGTCGAGATGAAAAACTGTTTTTT.

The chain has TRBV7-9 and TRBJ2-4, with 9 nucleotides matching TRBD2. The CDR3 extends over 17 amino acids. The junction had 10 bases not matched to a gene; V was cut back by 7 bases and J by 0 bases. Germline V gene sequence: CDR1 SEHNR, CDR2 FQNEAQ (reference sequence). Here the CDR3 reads CASTPGIAGVAKNIQYF. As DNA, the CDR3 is TGTGCCAGCACCCCGGGGATAGCGGGGGTAGCCAAAAACATTCAGTACTTC.

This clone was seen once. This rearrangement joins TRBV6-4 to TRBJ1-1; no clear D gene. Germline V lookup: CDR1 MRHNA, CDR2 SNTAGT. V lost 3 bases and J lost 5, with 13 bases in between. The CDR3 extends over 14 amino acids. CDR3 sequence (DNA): TGTGCCAGCAGTGATAGGGTTGGTGGTACTGAAGCTTTCTTT. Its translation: CASSDRVGGTEAFF.

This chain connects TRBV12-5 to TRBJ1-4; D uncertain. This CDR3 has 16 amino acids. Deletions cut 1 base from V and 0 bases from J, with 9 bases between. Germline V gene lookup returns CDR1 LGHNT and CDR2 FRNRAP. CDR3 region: CASGLGNMSTNEKLFF. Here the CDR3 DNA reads TGTGCTAGTGGTTTGGGGAACATGTCAACTAATGAAAAACTGTTTTTT.

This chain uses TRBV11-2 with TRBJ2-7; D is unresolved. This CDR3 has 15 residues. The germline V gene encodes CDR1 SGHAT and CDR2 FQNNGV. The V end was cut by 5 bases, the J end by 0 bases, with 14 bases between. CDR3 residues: CASSPLETNSYEQYF. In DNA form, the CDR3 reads TGTGCCAGCAGCCCTTTAGAGACCAACTCCTACGAGCAGTACTTC.

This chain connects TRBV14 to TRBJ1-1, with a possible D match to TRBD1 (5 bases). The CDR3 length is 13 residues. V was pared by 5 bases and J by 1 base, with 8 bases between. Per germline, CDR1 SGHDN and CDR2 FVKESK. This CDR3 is CASSGTANTEAFF. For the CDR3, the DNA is TGTGCCAGCAGCGGGACTGCGAACACTGAAGCTTTCTTT.

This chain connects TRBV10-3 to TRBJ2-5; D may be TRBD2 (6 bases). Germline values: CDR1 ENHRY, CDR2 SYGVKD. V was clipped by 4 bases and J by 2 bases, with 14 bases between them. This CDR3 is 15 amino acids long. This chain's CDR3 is CAISASTSPQETQYF. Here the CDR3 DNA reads TGTGCCATCAGTGCTTCTACTAGCCCTCAAGAGACCCAGTACTTC.

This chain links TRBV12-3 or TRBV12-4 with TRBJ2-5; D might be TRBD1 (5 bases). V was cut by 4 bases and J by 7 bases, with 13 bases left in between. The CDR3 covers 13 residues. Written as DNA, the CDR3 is TGTGCCAGCAGTTATTCTTACCAGGGGACCCAGTACTTC. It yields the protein CASSYSYQGTQYF.

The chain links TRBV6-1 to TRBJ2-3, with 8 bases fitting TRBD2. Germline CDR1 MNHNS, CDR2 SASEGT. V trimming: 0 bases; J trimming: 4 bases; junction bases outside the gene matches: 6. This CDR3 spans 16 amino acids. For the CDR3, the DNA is TGTGCCAGCAGTGAAGCGGGGGGACTAGTCCCAGATACGCAGTATTTT. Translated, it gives CASSEAGGLVPDTQYF.

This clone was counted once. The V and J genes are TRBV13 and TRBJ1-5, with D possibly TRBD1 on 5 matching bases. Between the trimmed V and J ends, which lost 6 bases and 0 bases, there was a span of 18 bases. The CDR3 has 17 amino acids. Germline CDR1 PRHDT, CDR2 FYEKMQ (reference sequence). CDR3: CASSLGRGANSNQPQHF. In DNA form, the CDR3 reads TGTGCCAGCAGTTTGGGTAGGGGAGCGAATAGCAATCAGCCCCAGCATTTT.

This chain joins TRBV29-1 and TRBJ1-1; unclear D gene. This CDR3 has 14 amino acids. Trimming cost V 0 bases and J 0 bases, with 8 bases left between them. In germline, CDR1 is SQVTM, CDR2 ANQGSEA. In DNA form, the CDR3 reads TGCAGCGTTGAAGATCTGCTCCTGAACACTGAAGCTTTCTTT. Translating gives CSVEDLLLNTEAFF. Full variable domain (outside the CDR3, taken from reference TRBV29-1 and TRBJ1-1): SAVISQKPSRDICQRGTSLTIQCQVDSQVTMMFWYRQQPGQSLTLIATANQGSEATYESGFVIDKFPISRPNLTFSTLTVSNMSPEDSSIYLCSVEDLLLNTEAFFGQGTRLTVV.

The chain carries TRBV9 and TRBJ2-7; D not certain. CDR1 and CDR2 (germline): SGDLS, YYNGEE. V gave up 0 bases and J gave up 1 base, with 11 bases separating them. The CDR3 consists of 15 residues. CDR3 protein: CASSVGVKGSYEQYF. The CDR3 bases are TGTGCCAGCAGCGTAGGTGTAAAGGGTTCCTACGAGCAGTACTTC.

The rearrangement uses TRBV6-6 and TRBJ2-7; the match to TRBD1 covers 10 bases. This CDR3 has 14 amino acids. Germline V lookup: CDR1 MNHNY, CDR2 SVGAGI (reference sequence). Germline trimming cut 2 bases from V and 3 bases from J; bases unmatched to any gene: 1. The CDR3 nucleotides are TGTGCCAGCAGTTACGGGACAGGGGACTACGAGCAGTACTTC. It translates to CASSYGTGDYEQYF.

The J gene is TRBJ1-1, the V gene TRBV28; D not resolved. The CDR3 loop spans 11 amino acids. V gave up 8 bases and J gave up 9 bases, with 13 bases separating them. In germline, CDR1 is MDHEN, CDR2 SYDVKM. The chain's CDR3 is CASGRPRQAFF. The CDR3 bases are TGTGCCAGCGGTAGGCCACGCCAAGCTTTCTTT.

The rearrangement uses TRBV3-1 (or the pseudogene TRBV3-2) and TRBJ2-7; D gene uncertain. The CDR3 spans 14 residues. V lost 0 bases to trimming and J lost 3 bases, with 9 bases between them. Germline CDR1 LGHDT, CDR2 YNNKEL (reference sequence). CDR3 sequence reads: CASSQDGDFYEQYF. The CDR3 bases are TGTGCCAGCAGCCAAGATGGCGATTTCTACGAGCAGTACTTC.

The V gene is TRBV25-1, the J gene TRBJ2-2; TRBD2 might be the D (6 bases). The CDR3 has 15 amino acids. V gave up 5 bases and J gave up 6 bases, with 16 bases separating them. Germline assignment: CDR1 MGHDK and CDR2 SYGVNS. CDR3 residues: CASSPHGGVSGELFF. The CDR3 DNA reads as TGTGCCAGCAGTCCTCATGGCGGGGTTTCCGGGGAGCTGTTTTTT.

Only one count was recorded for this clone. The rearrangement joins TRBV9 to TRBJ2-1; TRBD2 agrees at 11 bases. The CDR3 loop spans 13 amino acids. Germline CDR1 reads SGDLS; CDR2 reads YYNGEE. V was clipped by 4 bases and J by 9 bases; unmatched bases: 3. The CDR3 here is CASSLGLAAEQFF. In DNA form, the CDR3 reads TGTGCCAGCAGCTTGGGACTAGCGGCTGAGCAGTTCTTC.

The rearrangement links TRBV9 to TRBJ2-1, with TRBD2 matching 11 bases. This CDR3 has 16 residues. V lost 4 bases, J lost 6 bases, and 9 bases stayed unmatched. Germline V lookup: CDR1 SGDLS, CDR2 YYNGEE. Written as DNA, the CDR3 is TGTGCCAGCAGCATTAGCGGGAGGGCCCTCCCCAATGAGCAGTTCTTC. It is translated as CASSISGRALPNEQFF.

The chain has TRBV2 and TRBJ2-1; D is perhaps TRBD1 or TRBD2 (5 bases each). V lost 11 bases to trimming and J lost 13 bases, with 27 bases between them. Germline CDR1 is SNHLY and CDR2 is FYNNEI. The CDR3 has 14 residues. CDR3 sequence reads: CAGATTGTVSLQFF. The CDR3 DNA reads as TGTGCCGGAGCAACCACTGGGACCGTAAGTTTACAGTTCTTC.

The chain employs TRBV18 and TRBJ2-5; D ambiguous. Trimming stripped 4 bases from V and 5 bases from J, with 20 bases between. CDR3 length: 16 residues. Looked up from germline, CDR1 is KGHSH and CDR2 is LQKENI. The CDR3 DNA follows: TGTGCCAGCTCACATAGTCCCACAGTCGCCGGGGAGACCCAGTACTTC. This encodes CASSHSPTVAGETQYF.

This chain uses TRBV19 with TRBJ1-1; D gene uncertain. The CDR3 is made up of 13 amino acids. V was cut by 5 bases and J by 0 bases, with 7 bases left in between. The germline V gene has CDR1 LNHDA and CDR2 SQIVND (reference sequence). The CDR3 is CASSGYVNTEAFF. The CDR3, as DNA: TGTGCCAGTAGTGGGTATGTGAACACTGAAGCTTTCTTT.